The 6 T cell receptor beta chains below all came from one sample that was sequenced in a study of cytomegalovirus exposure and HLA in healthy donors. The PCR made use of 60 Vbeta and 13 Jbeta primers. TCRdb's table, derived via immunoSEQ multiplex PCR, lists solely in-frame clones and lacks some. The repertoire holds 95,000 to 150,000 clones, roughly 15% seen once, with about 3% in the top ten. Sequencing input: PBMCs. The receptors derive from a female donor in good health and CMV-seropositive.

The CDR3 spells CSVEGYTGNSGNTIYF. In DNA form, the CDR3 reads TGCAGCGTTGAAGGATACACAGGCAACTCTGGAAACACCATATATTTT. The rearrangement links TRBV29-1 to TRBJ1-3; weak D call: TRBD1 (5 bases). The CDR3 extends over 16 amino acids. Germline CDR1 SQVTM, CDR2 ANQGSEA. V was trimmed by 1 base and J by 0 bases, leaving 13 bases between them.

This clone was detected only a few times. The DNA of the CDR3 is TGTGCCAGCAGTTTATCGGAGACCCAGTACTTC. Protein: CASSLSETQYF. V gene TRBV28 combines with J gene TRBJ2-5; D is unresolved. Germline CDR1 is MDHEN and CDR2 is SYDVKM. The CDR3 sequence is 11 residues long. Trimming shortened V by 1 base and J by 5 bases, and 2 bases separated the two germline ends.

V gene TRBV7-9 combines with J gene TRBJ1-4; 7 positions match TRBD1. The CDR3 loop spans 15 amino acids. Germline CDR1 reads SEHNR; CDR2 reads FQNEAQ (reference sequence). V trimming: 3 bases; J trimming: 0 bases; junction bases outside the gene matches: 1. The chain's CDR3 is CASSFGTATNEKLFF. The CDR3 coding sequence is TGTGCCAGCAGCTTTGGGACAGCAACTAATGAAAAACTGTTTTTT.

CDR3 residues: CASSSAGEVYEQYF. The CDR3 nucleotides read TGCGCCAGCAGCTCGGCGGGGGAAGTCTACGAGCAGTACTTC. The chain uses TRBV5-1 and TRBJ2-7; 7 bases map to TRBD2. Trimming cost V 3 bases and J 3 bases; bases outside gene matches: 6. The CDR3 contains 14 residues. Germline CDR1 reads SGHRS; CDR2 reads YFSETQ. The variable domain in full, completed from reference TRBV5-1 and TRBJ2-7, reads KAGVTQTPRYLIKTRGQQVTLSCSPISGHRSVSWYQQTPGQGLQFLFEYFSETQRNKGNFPGRFSGRQFSNSRSEMNVSTLELGDSALYLCASSSAGEVYEQYFGPGTRLTVT.

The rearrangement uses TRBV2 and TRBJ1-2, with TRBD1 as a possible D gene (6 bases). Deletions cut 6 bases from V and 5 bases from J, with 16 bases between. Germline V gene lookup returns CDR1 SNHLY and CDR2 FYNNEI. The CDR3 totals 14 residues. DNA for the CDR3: TGTGCCAGCAGATTCCAGGGGCAGGGTTATGGCTACACCTTC. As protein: CASRFQGQGYGYTF.

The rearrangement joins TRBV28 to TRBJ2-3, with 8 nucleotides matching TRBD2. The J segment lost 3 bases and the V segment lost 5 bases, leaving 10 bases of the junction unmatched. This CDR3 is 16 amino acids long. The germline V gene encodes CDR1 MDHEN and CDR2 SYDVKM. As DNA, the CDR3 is TGTGCCAGCAGTCCCCCCGAAGCGGGAGTTACAGATACGCAGTATTTT. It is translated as CASSPPEAGVTDTQYF.